The 26 T cell receptor beta chains below come from one sample, sequenced in a study of lymphopenia after photon versus proton radiotherapy (dated 2019 in TCRdb). Receptors were amplified or captured by the immunoSEQ multiplex PCR assay. TCRdb mirrors the immuneACCESS table, restricted to in-frame sequences. Some clones are absent from its copies; in checked studies, under half trace to an unresolved V gene, and the reason for the others is unknown. Counted in this sample were roughly 22,000 clones; 70% to 85% of them appeared once. The ten top clones hold approximately 21% of the sample. The input for sequencing was peripheral blood, taken from a patient treated with proton-based radiotherapy. Receptors were obtained from an older woman with pancreatic cancer.

The V call is TRBV5-6, the J call TRBJ2-7; 8 positions match TRBD1. Germline V gene sequence: CDR1 SGHDT, CDR2 YYEEEE. The CDR3 length is 15 residues. J was trimmed by 3 bases and V by 3 bases; bases with no gene match: 8. The CDR3 bases are TGTGCCAGCAGCTCGTCCGACAGGGGTTTCTACGAGCAGTACTTC. Translated: CASSSSDRGFYEQYF.

The gene calls are TRBV28 and TRBJ2-1; perhaps D is TRBD1 or TRBD2 (5 bases each). Trimming removed 2 bases at V and 6 bases at J, with 14 bases between. The CDR3 is 15 amino acids. The V gene's germline CDR1 is MDHEN and CDR2 SYDVKM. CDR3 nucleotide sequence: TGTGCCAGCAGTTTACTCCAGGTTGGGGGCAATGAGCAGTTCTTC. It is translated as CASSLLQVGGNEQFF.

This clone showed up just once. The J gene is TRBJ2-1, the V gene TRBV6-9; 12 nucleotides align to TRBD2. V trimming: 9 bases; J trimming: 4 bases; junction bases outside the gene matches: 13. CDR3 length equals 17 residues. Germline values: CDR1 MNHGY, CDR2 SVAAGI. As DNA, the CDR3 is TGTGCCAGGCTCCTAGCGGGAGGGCCCTTGAAGTACAATGAGCAGTTCTTC. This codes for CARLLAGGPLKYNEQFF.

V usage is TRBV11-2 and J usage is TRBJ2-5; D is unclear. Germline V gene lookup returns CDR1 SGHAT and CDR2 FQNNGV. The length of the CDR3 is 13 residues. Trimming stripped 0 bases from V and 4 bases from J, with 6 bases between. The CDR3 region is CASSLDSGETQYF. CDR3 in DNA: TGTGCCAGCAGCTTAGATTCCGGAGAGACCCAGTACTTC.

This sequence joins TRBV7-3 and TRBJ1-4; 8 bases align to TRBD1. The CDR3 loop spans 16 amino acids. The V and J ends lost 5 bases and 7 bases, in that order; junction bases with no gene match: 12. CDR1 SGHTA and CDR2 FQGTGA come from the germline V gene. CDR3 sequence reads: CASSLKMDREGEKLFF. The CDR3 bases are TGTGCCAGCAGCCTCAAAATGGACAGGGAGGGTGAAAAACTGTTTTTT.

This chain uses TRBV27 with TRBJ1-2, with TRBD1 as a possible D gene (5 bases). Germline CDR1 is MNHEY and CDR2 is SMNVEV (reference sequence). Trimming took 5 bases from V and 5 from J, leaving 18 bases between them. This CDR3 spans 15 amino acids. The CDR3 loop reads CASSGRAGSFYGYTF. CDR3 DNA: TGTGCCAGCAGTGGTCGGGCAGGGAGCTTTTATGGCTACACCTTC.

The chain carries TRBV28 and TRBJ1-1; D might be TRBD1 (5 bases). The V end lost 3 bases, the J end lost 5 bases, and 25 bases lay between the germline ends. This CDR3 region has 18 residues. The V gene's germline CDR1 is MDHEN and CDR2 SYDVKM. DNA for the CDR3: TGTGCCAGCAGTTTGGGTCTGTTGGGGACCGGGGTAGGTACTGAAGCTTTCTTT. Translated: CASSLGLLGTGVGTEAFF.

J is TRBJ1-5 and V is TRBV6-6, with D possibly matching TRBD1 (5 bases). The CDR3 loop spans 14 amino acids. Trimming pared 2 bases from V and 4 bases from J, leaving 9 bases between. The germline V gene encodes CDR1 MNHNY and CDR2 SVGAGI (reference sequence). The CDR3 bases are TGTGCCAGCAGTTACCCCGACAGTAATCAGCCCCAGCATTTT. Residues: CASSYPDSNQPQHF.

The V gene is TRBV27, the J gene TRBJ2-7, with a weak D call TRBD1 (6 bases). The CDR3 totals 14 residues. Germline values: CDR1 MNHEY, CDR2 SMNVEV (reference sequence). The V end was cut by 2 bases, the J end by 2 bases, with 10 bases between. Here the CDR3 reads CASSLAPGAYEQYF. CDR3 coding DNA: TGTGCCAGCAGTTTAGCTCCAGGGGCCTACGAGCAGTACTTC.

The V call is TRBV4-1, the J call TRBJ1-4; the D gene is possibly TRBD1 (5 bases). CDR1 MGHRA and CDR2 YSYEKL come from the germline V gene. V shed 0 bases and J shed 16 bases, with 15 bases lying between them. CDR3 length: 13 amino acids. CDR3 sequence: CASSQDRRDSSFF. CDR3 DNA: TGCGCCAGCAGCCAAGATCGCCGTGACAGTTCGTTTTTT.

The chain couples TRBV27 to TRBJ1-1; TRBD1 agrees at 7 bases. The CDR3 totals 16 residues. J was trimmed by 4 bases and V by 5 bases; bases with no gene match: 13. The germline V gene encodes CDR1 MNHEY and CDR2 SMNVEV (reference sequence). CDR3 DNA: TGTGCCAGCAGTGTGGGACAGCTGCTGCTGGGCACTGAAGCTTTCTTT. Residues: CASSVGQLLLGTEAFF.

The chain joins TRBV28 to TRBJ1-1, with D possibly being TRBD1 (5 bases). This CDR3 region has 16 residues. CDR1 and CDR2 from the germline V gene are MDHEN and SYDVKM. Trimming took off 6 bases at V and 5 bases at J, with 22 bases between the two ends. The CDR3 region is CASRPKSRGKGTEAFF. The DNA for the CDR3 is TGTGCCAGCAGGCCGAAATCTCGGGGTAAGGGGACTGAAGCTTTCTTT. The whole variable domain, remainder taken from reference TRBV28 and TRBJ1-1, is DVKVTQSSRYLVKRTGEKVFLECVQDMDHENMFWYRQDPGLGLRLIYFSYDVKMKEKGDIPEGYSVSREKKERFSLILESASTNQTSMYLCASRPKSRGKGTEAFFGQGTRLTVV.

A note on this clone: At one boundary the junction diverges from the germline segment, which might be a read error. J is TRBJ2-7 and V is TRBV5-3; D may be TRBD2 (6 bases). TRBV5-3 has ORF status, its function being uncertain. CDR3 length equals 14 residues. The CDR3: CASSSRGGTYEQYF. The CDR3 DNA reads TGTGCCAGCAGCTCGCGTGGGGGGACCTACGAGCAGTACTTC.

The chain links TRBV28 to TRBJ2-1; 8 nucleotides align to TRBD2. CDR3 size: 14 residues. Germline V lookup: CDR1 MDHEN, CDR2 SYDVKM. After removal of 8 bases from V and 7 bases from J, the junction contained 10 bases not matched to a gene. CDR3 in amino acids: CASQAGGLGNEQFF. CDR3 nucleotides: TGTGCCAGCCAGGCGGGAGGTCTTGGTAATGAGCAGTTCTTC.

This chain links TRBV29-1 with TRBJ1-1; D is possibly TRBD1 (5 bases). Looked up from germline, CDR1 is SQVTM and CDR2 is ANQGSEA. V dropped 4 bases and J dropped 1 base, with 10 bases sitting between them. The CDR3 is 13 residues long. This CDR3 is CSVAVTENTEAFF. The CDR3 DNA reads TGCAGCGTTGCGGTGACAGAGAACACTGAAGCTTTCTTT.

In DNA, the CDR3 is TGTGCCAGTAGTAGCCAGGCCATGGACTTTTCACCCCTCCACTTT. It is translated as CASSSQAMDFSPLHF. J is TRBJ1-6 and V is TRBV19; D gene uncertain. Between the trimmed V and J ends, which lost 4 bases and 9 bases, there was a span of 16 bases. The CDR3 is 15 residues long. The germline gives CDR1 LNHDA, CDR2 SQIVND (reference sequence).

The chain has TRBV7-2 and TRBJ2-1; D is ambiguous. V gave up 3 bases and J gave up 5 bases, with 8 bases separating them. Germline CDR1 and CDR2: SGHTA and FQGNSA. This CDR3 region has 13 residues. This chain's CDR3 is CASSFRANNEQFF. For the CDR3, the DNA is TGTGCCAGCAGCTTTAGGGCAAACAATGAGCAGTTCTTC.

The chain carries TRBV9 and TRBJ1-2; maybe TRBD1 (5 bases). Trimming left V 0 bases short and J 4 bases short, with 13 bases between. This CDR3 spans 15 amino acids. Germline V gives CDR1 SGDLS, CDR2 YYNGEE. The DNA for the CDR3 is TGTGCCAGCAGCGTAGGGCCAGGGTCAAGCTATGGCTACACCTTC. Amino acid sequence: CASSVGPGSSYGYTF. Variable domain in full (rest from reference TRBV9 and TRBJ1-2): DSGVTQTPKHLITATGQRVTLRCSPRSGDLSVYWYQQSLDQGLQFLIQYYNGEERAKGNILERFSAQQFPDLHSELNLSSLELGDSALYFCASSVGPGSSYGYTFGSGTRLTVV.

The chain recombines TRBV7-9 with TRBJ1-5; 9 bases match TRBD1. V gave up 4 bases and J gave up 5 bases; unmatched junction bases: 9. The CDR3 length is 16 residues. The V gene's germline CDR1 is SEHNR and CDR2 FQNEAQ (reference sequence). The CDR3: CASSSGRDRVHQPQHF. The DNA of the CDR3 is TGTGCCAGCAGCTCCGGCCGGGACAGGGTTCATCAGCCCCAGCATTTT.

The rearrangement uses TRBV14 and TRBJ2-5; 7 nucleotides agree with TRBD2. Germline trimming cut 0 bases from V and 2 bases from J; bases unmatched to any gene: 21. Germline values: CDR1 SGHDN, CDR2 FVKESK. This CDR3 region has 21 residues. The CDR3 DNA reads as TGTGCCAGCAGCCAAGAGAGCCTTATAGCGGGCAGGGAACCCACACAAGAGACCCAGTACTTC. Translating it yields CASSQESLIAGREPTQETQYF.

The chain carries TRBV7-2 and TRBJ2-7, with TRBD1 identical over 7 bases. The CDR3 runs 18 residues. The V gene end was trimmed by 1 base and the J gene end by 2 bases; junction bases not matched to a gene: 14. Germline V gives CDR1 SGHTA, CDR2 FQGNSA. Written as DNA, the CDR3 is TGTGCCAGCAGCTTAGTAGGCAGGGGGTTTACGTCGACCTACGAGCAGTACTTC. Protein product: CASSLVGRGFTSTYEQYF.

The V and J genes are TRBV28 and TRBJ1-1; D might be TRBD1 (5 bases). The CDR3 runs to 15 residues. V lost 5 bases and J 3 bases, leaving 16 bases between the germline ends. Germline assignment: CDR1 MDHEN and CDR2 SYDVKM. Written as DNA, the CDR3 is TGTGCCAGCAGTACTCCGGATTGGGGGGACACTGAAGCTTTCTTT. Protein product: CASSTPDWGDTEAFF.

The CDR3 bases are TGCGCCAGCAGCCAAGAGAGCCTAGCGGGAAGGAATGAGCAGTTCTTC. Its protein is CASSQESLAGRNEQFF. This rearrangement joins TRBV4-1 to TRBJ2-1; 9 nucleotides match TRBD2. Germline lookup yields CDR1 MGHRA and CDR2 YSYEKL. V was pared by 0 bases and J by 7 bases, with 7 bases of the junction left unmatched. The CDR3 is 16 amino acids.

The CDR3 coding sequence is TGTGCCAGCAGCCTGGGAGCTGGAAACACCATATATTTT. Amino acids: CASSLGAGNTIYF. V gene TRBV11-3 combines with J gene TRBJ1-3; D gene uncertain. V was shortened by 5 bases and J by 2 bases, with 7 bases between the two germline ends. The CDR3 covers 13 residues. Germline V gives CDR1 SGHNT, CDR2 YENEEA.

This clone is a singleton in its sample. The chain uses TRBV10-2 and TRBJ2-1; the match to TRBD1 covers 10 bases. CDR1 is WSHSY, CDR2 SAAADI, per germline. The CDR3 is 14 amino acids. With 2 bases clipped from V and 8 bases from J, the junction kept 3 bases outside the gene matches. The CDR3 DNA follows: TGCGCCAGCAGTGAGCGGGACAGGGGCGATGAGCAGTTCTTC. Translated: CASSERDRGDEQFF.

The chain links TRBV6-5 to TRBJ2-1; D possibly corresponds to TRBD1 (6 bases). The CDR3 is made up of 15 amino acids. CDR1 and CDR2 from the germline V gene are MNHEY and SVGAGI. V lost 1 base, J lost 0 bases, and 7 bases lay in between. The CDR3 is CASSYWGHSYNEQFF. The CDR3 DNA reads as TGTGCCAGCAGTTACTGGGGACACTCCTACAATGAGCAGTTCTTC.